The next 21 T cell receptor beta chains were all read from a single sample in a study of T cell responses to AZD1222 COVID-19 vaccine. The method was immunoSEQ multiplex PCR; TCRdb's version includes in-frame clones alone and lacks a portion of them. The data contain about 150,000 clones, roughly nine tenths of them singletons. Sequencing used peripheral blood, obtained 28 days after the second AZD1222 dose. These receptors originate from an adult who received the AZD1222 COVID-19 vaccine.

The rearrangement joins TRBV30 to TRBJ2-7; D unresolved. This CDR3 is 14 amino acids long. Trimming left V 3 bases short and J 2 bases short, with 14 bases between. Germline CDR1 reads GTSNPN; CDR2 reads SVGIG (reference sequence). The CDR3 protein is CAWSGSYSAYEQYF. The CDR3 coding sequence is TGTGCCTGGAGCGGGTCCTATTCTGCCTACGAGCAGTACTTC.

The V and J genes are TRBV6-5 and TRBJ2-3; a weak D match, TRBD1 (5 bases). Trimming shortened V by 0 bases and J by 3 bases, and 13 bases separated the two germline ends. The CDR3 sequence is 16 residues long. The germline V gene has CDR1 MNHEY and CDR2 SVGAGI. The CDR3 coding sequence is TGTGCCAGCAGTTACTCGGGGCCTGGGAAAACAGATACGCAGTATTTT. Amino acid sequence: CASSYSGPGKTDTQYF.

The chain recombines TRBV15 with TRBJ2-3, with D possibly being TRBD1 (5 bases). Trimming pared 1 base from V and 2 bases from J, leaving 7 bases between. The CDR3 has 14 residues. CDR1 LNHNV and CDR2 YYDKDF come from the germline V gene (reference sequence). CDR3 region: CATSRVGATDTQYF. CDR3 bases: TGTGCCACCAGCAGAGTAGGGGCCACAGATACGCAGTATTTT.

The CDR3 coding sequence is TGTGCCAGTAGCAATACAGGGTCTGAGCAGTTCTTC. This encodes CASSNTGSEQFF. V and J are TRBV19 and TRBJ2-1; maybe TRBD1 (6 bases). Germline CDR1 is LNHDA and CDR2 is SQIVND (reference sequence). This CDR3 comprises 12 residues. V was shortened by 6 bases and J by 9 bases, with 12 bases between the two germline ends.

The sample holds one count of this clone. J is TRBJ2-1 and V is TRBV7-9, with TRBD1 matching over 10 bases. There are 15 residues in the CDR3. The germline V gene has CDR1 SEHNR and CDR2 FQNEAQ (reference sequence). Trimming took 1 base from V and 6 from J; bases not matched to a gene: 3. This CDR3 is CASSLGQGAFNEQFF. The CDR3 DNA reads as TGTGCCAGCAGCTTAGGACAGGGGGCCTTCAATGAGCAGTTCTTC.

This chain uses TRBV10-3 with TRBJ2-7; 7 bases are shared with TRBD2. Germline CDR1 ENHRY, CDR2 SYGVKD. Losses at the gene ends were 11 bases for V and 1 base for J; bases not matched to a gene: 8. There are 13 residues in the CDR3. This chain's CDR3 is CAARGDGSYEQYF. The CDR3 DNA is TGTGCCGCCCGGGGGGACGGTTCCTACGAGCAGTACTTC.

This clone was observed a few times. The same CDR3 can be traced to other DNA sequences in this sample. The gene calls are TRBV11-3 and TRBJ2-7; 7 bases agree with TRBD1. Trimming took 1 base from V and 4 from J; bases not matched to a gene: 7. Germline CDR1 SGHNT, CDR2 YENEEA. This CDR3 is 15 amino acids long. The CDR3 DNA sequence: TGTGCCAGCAGCTTAGTGACAGGGCCGGGTTACGAGCAGTACTTC. Its protein product is CASSLVTGPGYEQYF.

A single count supports this clone. The V gene is TRBV30, the J gene TRBJ1-3, with D possibly TRBD1 on 6 matching bases. V lost 5 bases and J lost 3, with 14 bases in between. This CDR3 is built from 14 residues. The germline CDR1 and CDR2 sequences are GTSNPN and SVGIG (reference sequence). CDR3 amino acids: CAWLRGGLGNTIYF. The CDR3 DNA reads as TGTGCCTGGCTTCGAGGGGGACTTGGAAACACCATATATTTT.

The chain combines TRBV6-2 or TRBV6-3 with TRBJ2-7; 11 nucleotides match TRBD2. V trimming: 5 bases; J trimming: 5 bases; junction bases outside the gene matches: 5. This CDR3 spans 14 amino acids. Germline V lookup: CDR1 MNHEY, CDR2 SVGEGT. The CDR3 loop reads CASSISGGADEQYF. The CDR3 nucleotides are TGTGCCAGCAGTATTAGCGGGGGGGCCGACGAGCAGTACTTC.

This clone showed up just once. V gene TRBV30 combines with J gene TRBJ1-5; D is unclear. Germline lookup yields CDR1 GTSNPN and CDR2 SVGIG (reference sequence). The CDR3 loop spans 13 amino acids. V shed 1 base and J shed 3 bases, with 7 bases lying between them. The CDR3 bases are TGTGCCTGGAGTGGCGGACCCAATCAGCCCCAGCATTTT. Translating it yields CAWSGGPNQPQHF.

J is TRBJ1-6 and V is TRBV7-6; D is unclear. The CDR3 contains 14 residues. The germline V and J ends were trimmed by 2 bases and 7 bases, with 9 bases remaining between them. Germline assignment: CDR1 SGHVS and CDR2 FNYEAQ. The CDR3 sequence: CASSLKGANSPLHF. CDR3 coding DNA: TGTGCCAGCAGCTTAAAGGGAGCGAATTCACCCCTCCACTTT.

The rearrangement uses TRBV19 and TRBJ1-3; D perhaps matches TRBD1 (5 bases). Germline CDR1 is LNHDA and CDR2 is SQIVND (reference sequence). There are 13 residues in the CDR3. The V gene lost 6 bases and the J gene lost 0 bases, with 6 bases spanning the gap. In DNA form, the CDR3 reads TGTGCCAGTAGAGACAGCTCTGGAAACACCATATATTTT. The encoded protein is CASRDSSGNTIYF. Full variable domain (remainder filled in from reference TRBV19 and TRBJ1-3): DGGITQSPKYLFRKEGQNVTLSCEQNLNHDAMYWYRQDPGQGLRLIYYSQIVNDFQKGDIAEGYSVSREKKESFPLTVTSAQKNPTAFYLCASRDSSGNTIYFGEGSWLTVV.

The chain recombines TRBV7-9 with TRBJ2-3; D is ambiguous. V lost 8 bases to trimming and J lost 4 bases, with 7 bases between them. The CDR3 is 11 residues long. The germline V gene encodes CDR1 SEHNR and CDR2 FQNEAQ (reference sequence). CDR3 nucleotide sequence: TGTGCCAGCCCCGGATCAGATACGCAGTATTTT. It encodes CASPGSDTQYF.

J is TRBJ1-2 and V is TRBV7-2; D not resolved. The CDR3 covers 19 residues. Looked up from germline, CDR1 is SGHTA and CDR2 is FQGNSA. The germline V and J ends were trimmed by 2 bases and 0 bases, with 22 bases remaining between them. In DNA, the CDR3 is TGTGCCAGCAGCTTAAATGCAGTCACGGTGCGGGCTTCTAACTATGGCTACACCTTC. Protein: CASSLNAVTVRASNYGYTF. The full variable domain, completed using reference TRBV7-2 and TRBJ1-2, is GAGVSQSPSNKVTEKGKDVELRCDPISGHTALYWYRQSLGQGLEFLIYFQGNSAPDKSGLPSDRFSAERTGGSVSTLTIQRTQQEDSAVYLCASSLNAVTVRASNYGYTFGSGTRLTVV.

This clone has just one count. This chain uses TRBV18 with TRBJ2-5; possible D gene TRBD1, 5 bases. Trimming cost V 0 bases and J 3 bases, with 17 bases left between them. The CDR3 spans 17 residues. Germline values: CDR1 KGHSH, CDR2 LQKENI. Here the CDR3 DNA reads TGTGCCAGCTCACCACCCTTCAGGGCTGTGCTCAAAGAGACCCAGTACTTC. Protein sequence: CASSPPFRAVLKETQYF.

The rearrangement uses TRBV12-3 or TRBV12-4 and TRBJ2-3; D remains unclear. This CDR3 has 13 amino acids. The V end lost 3 bases, the J end lost 5 bases, and 9 bases lay between the germline ends. DNA of the CDR3: TGTGCCAGCAGTTTTTATGGCGGAGATACGCAGTATTTT. Its protein product is CASSFYGGDTQYF.

The J gene is TRBJ1-4, the V gene TRBV3-1 (or the pseudogene TRBV3-2), with D hard to call. The V end lost 4 bases, the J end lost 1 base, and 10 bases lay between the germline ends. The CDR3 runs to 15 residues. Germline CDR1 reads LGHDT; CDR2 reads YNNKEL (reference sequence). The CDR3 DNA reads as TGTGCCAGCAGCCCCCAGAGTGGAACTAATGAAAAACTGTTTTTT. Translation gives CASSPQSGTNEKLFF.

V usage is TRBV6-5 and J usage is TRBJ1-2; TRBD1 might be the D (6 bases). The CDR3 has 14 residues. Germline-derived CDR1 and CDR2 are MNHEY and SVGAGI. V shed 7 bases and J shed 0 bases, with 12 bases lying between them. The CDR3 loop is CASTRGATNYGYTF. CDR3 coding DNA: TGTGCCAGCACCCGGGGGGCGACTAACTATGGCTACACCTTC.

This chain uses TRBV7-9 with TRBJ1-4; TRBD1 is a possible D gene (6 bases). There are 14 residues in the CDR3. Between the trimmed V and J ends, which lost 5 bases and 10 bases, there was a span of 17 bases. Germline assignment: CDR1 SEHNR and CDR2 FQNEAQ (reference sequence). This CDR3 is CASSPGTLIGKLFF. The DNA of the CDR3 is TGTGCCAGCAGCCCCGGGACATTAATCGGAAAACTGTTTTTT.

The chain links TRBV3-1 (or the pseudogene TRBV3-2) to TRBJ2-1; D is ambiguous. Trimming pared 2 bases from V and 7 bases from J, leaving 12 bases between. CDR1 is LGHDT and CDR2 is YNNKEL in the germline V gene (reference sequence). The CDR3 is 14 residues long. CDR3 protein: CASSQSPLVNEQFF. The CDR3 DNA is TGTGCCAGCAGCCAAAGCCCGCTCGTTAATGAGCAGTTCTTC.

The rearrangement uses TRBV6-4 and TRBJ2-1; 7 nucleotides match TRBD2. Germline CDR1 and CDR2: MRHNA and SNTAGT. J was trimmed by 0 bases and V by 2 bases; bases with no gene match: 4. There are 16 residues in the CDR3. CDR3 nucleotide sequence: TGTGCCAGCAGTGACGGGCGGGGGAGCTCCTACAATGAGCAGTTCTTC. This codes for CASSDGRGSSYNEQFF.